The clone carrying this T cell receptor beta chain was seen a handful of times. This entry comes from a study of blood T cells in healthy people across ages. A second about 6 to 11 cycle PCR used barcoded and J-beta primers. A single record per CDR3 protein comes from TCRdb applying MiXCR to the 5' RACE reads. The profile shows around 1.5 million distinct CDR3 sequences, 45% to 70% of them singletons. The study isolated at least 7 million PBMCs from each sample. V dropped 7 bases and J dropped 3; count of bases not matched to a gene: 7. Per germline, CDR1 SQVTM and CDR2 ANQGSEA. The CDR3 extends over 13 amino acids.

Material: blood. V gene TRBV29-1 combines with J gene TRBJ2-7; 9 positions match TRBD2. The sequence derives from a man aged 18 to 30 in good health. CDR3 DNA: TGCAGCGCCTTAGCGGGGGACCACTACGAGCAGTACTTC. Translated: CSALAGDHYEQYF.